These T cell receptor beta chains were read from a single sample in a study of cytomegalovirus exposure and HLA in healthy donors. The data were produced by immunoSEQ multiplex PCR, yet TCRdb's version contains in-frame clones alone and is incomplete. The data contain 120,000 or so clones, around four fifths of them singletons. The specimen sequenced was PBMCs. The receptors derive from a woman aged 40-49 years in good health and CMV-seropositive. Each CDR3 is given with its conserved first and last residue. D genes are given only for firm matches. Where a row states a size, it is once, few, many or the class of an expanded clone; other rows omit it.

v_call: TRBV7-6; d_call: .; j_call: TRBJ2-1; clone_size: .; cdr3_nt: TGTGCCAGCAGCTTAGGAGAACCTTGGGGGGACAATGAGCAGTTCTTC; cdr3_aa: CASSLGEPWGDNEQFF
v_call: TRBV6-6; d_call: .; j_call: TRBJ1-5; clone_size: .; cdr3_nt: TGTGCCAGCAGTACCGGGAGACAGCCCCAGCATTTT; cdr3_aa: CASSTGRQPQHF
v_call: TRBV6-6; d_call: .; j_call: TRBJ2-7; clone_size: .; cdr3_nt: TGTGCCAGCAGTTACTCGAGGGACGGCGGGGCCTACGAGCAGTACTTC; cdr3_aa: CASSYSRDGGAYEQYF
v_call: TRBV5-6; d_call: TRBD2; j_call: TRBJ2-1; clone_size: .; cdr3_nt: TGTGCCAGCAGCTTCGGGACTAGCGGGAGGGCTGCCAATGAGCAGTTCTTC; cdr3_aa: CASSFGTSGRAANEQFF
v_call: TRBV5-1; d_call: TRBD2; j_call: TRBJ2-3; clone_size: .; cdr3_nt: TGCGCCAGCAGCTTGCGAGGGGCGGGAGCTCTGTTTACAGATACGCAGTATTTT; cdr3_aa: CASSLRGAGALFTDTQYF
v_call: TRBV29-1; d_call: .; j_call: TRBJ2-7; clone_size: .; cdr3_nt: TGCAGCGTTGGGCAGTCCTACGAGCAGTACTTC; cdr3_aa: CSVGQSYEQYF
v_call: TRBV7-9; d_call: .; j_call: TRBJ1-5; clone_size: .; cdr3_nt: TGTGCCAGCAGCTTAGACAGGGCTCAGCCCCAGCATTTT; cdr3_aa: CASSLDRAQPQHF
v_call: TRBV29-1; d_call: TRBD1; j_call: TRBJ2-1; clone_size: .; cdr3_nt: TGCAGCGTTGAAGAAGGGACAGGGGGTTGGAATGAGCAGTTCTTC; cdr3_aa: CSVEEGTGGWNEQFF
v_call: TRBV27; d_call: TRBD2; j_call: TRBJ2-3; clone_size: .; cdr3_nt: TGTGCCAGCAGTCCCGGTTGGGAGGGCCAAGCAGATACGCAGTATTTT; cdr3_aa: CASSPGWEGQADTQYF
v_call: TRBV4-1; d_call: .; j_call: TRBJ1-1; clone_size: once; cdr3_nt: TGCGCCAGCAGCCAAGATTGGGGGGGGTACACTGAAGCTTTCTTT; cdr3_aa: CASSQDWGGYTEAFF
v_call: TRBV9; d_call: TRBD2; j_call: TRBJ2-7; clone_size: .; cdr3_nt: TGTGCCAGCAGCGTAGGGACTAGCGGATCGTACGAGCAGTACTTC; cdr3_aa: CASSVGTSGSYEQYF
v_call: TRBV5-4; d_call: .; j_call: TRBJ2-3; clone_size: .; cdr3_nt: TGTGCCAGCAGCTCTCAGGGCTCGGATACGCAGTATTTT; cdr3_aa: CASSSQGSDTQYF
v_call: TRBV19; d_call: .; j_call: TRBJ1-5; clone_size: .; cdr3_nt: TGTGCCAGTAGTATAATTCTACAGGGTGGGAATCAGCCCCAGCATTTT; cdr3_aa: CASSIILQGGNQPQHF
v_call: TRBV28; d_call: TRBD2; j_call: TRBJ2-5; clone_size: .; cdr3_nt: TGTGCCAGCAGTTACCCCTCCGGACTAGCGGGAGCAGGGCAAGAGACCCAGTACTTC; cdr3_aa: CASSYPSGLAGAGQETQYF
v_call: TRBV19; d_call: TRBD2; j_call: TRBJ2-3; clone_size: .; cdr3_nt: TGTGCCTCTTCCCCGTGGGGACTAGCGGGAGGCCCAGGGGGAGATACGCAGTATTTT; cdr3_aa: CASSPWGLAGGPGGDTQYF